The entry below describes one T cell receptor beta chain. The data are from a study of cytomegalovirus exposure and HLA in healthy donors. This CDR3 region has 14 residues. Per germline, CDR1 MNHNS and CDR2 SASEGT. V trimming: 3 bases; J trimming: 8 bases; junction bases outside the gene matches: 9. Amplification used 60 Vbeta primers and 13 Jbeta primers. Clones were sequenced by immunoSEQ multiplex PCR, and TCRdb holds only the in-frame ones, with some missing. Of 250,000 to 350,000 clones in the sample, under 80% are singletons; the top ten hold 2% to 2.5%. The chain links TRBV6-1 to TRBJ1-1; 7 nucleotides align to TRBD1. Sequencing was performed on PBMCs. This receptor was identified in a female donor in good health and CMV-seronegative. Here the CDR3 DNA reads TGTGCCAGCAGTGAGTTGACAGGGTCGACAGAAGCTTTCTTT. Its translation is CASSELTGSTEAFF.